The 27 T cell receptor beta chains presented below share a single source sample, sequenced in a study of blood T cell repertoires in COVID-19. Clones were sequenced by immunoSEQ multiplex PCR, and TCRdb holds only the in-frame ones, with some missing. This table has about 300,000 clones, roughly 88% appearing once. The specimen sequenced was peripheral blood. All receptors derive from a young woman who had recovered from COVID-19.

The gene calls are TRBV4-3 and TRBJ2-3; unclear D gene. CDR3 length equals 15 residues. Trimming took off 4 bases at V and 7 bases at J, with 18 bases between the two ends. CDR1 and CDR2 (germline): LGHNA, YSLEER. CDR3 coding DNA: TGCGCCAGCAGCCCAATCGCTAACTCTCGCCATACGCAGTATTTT. Translated, it gives CASSPIANSRHTQYF.

For this clone: Other DNA sequences of this sample code for an identical CDR3. The chain uses TRBV7-9 and TRBJ2-4; no definite D call. The CDR3 extends over 14 amino acids. Germline V gives CDR1 SEHNR, CDR2 FQNEAQ (reference sequence). Between the trimmed V and J ends, which lost 1 base and 1 base, there was a span of 5 bases. The CDR3 region is CASSLGEAKNIQYF. Here the CDR3 DNA reads TGTGCCAGCAGCTTAGGAGAGGCCAAAAACATTCAGTACTTC.

The rearrangement joins TRBV5-1 to TRBJ1-3, with a possible D match to TRBD1 (6 bases). The CDR3 runs 17 residues. V dropped 4 bases and J dropped 2 bases, with 19 bases sitting between them. Germline lookup yields CDR1 SGHRS and CDR2 YFSETQ. The CDR3 reads CASSPAPRGEAGNTIYF. The CDR3 coding sequence is TGCGCCAGCAGCCCGGCACCCAGGGGCGAAGCTGGAAACACCATATATTTT.

This rearrangement joins TRBV28 to TRBJ1-1; 8 nucleotides align to TRBD1. V shed 4 bases, J shed 3 bases, and the junction held 13 bases outside the gene matches. CDR1 is MDHEN, CDR2 SYDVKM, per germline. This CDR3 is 17 amino acids long. DNA of the CDR3: TGTGCCAGCAGTTCTGAAGTAATGGACAGGGTGGACACTGAAGCTTTCTTT. Residues: CASSSEVMDRVDTEAFF.

This chain connects TRBV5-4 to TRBJ2-7; 9 bases fit TRBD1. Trimming took 0 bases from V and 3 from J; bases not matched to a gene: 1. CDR1 is SGHNT and CDR2 is YYREEE in the germline V gene (reference sequence). The CDR3 consists of 14 residues. The CDR3 DNA reads TGTGCCAGCAGCTTGGGGGACAGGGACTACGAGCAGTACTTC. It yields the protein CASSLGDRDYEQYF. Variable domain in full (rest from reference TRBV5-4 and TRBJ2-7): ETGVTQSPTHLIKTRGQQVTLRCSSQSGHNTVSWYQQALGQGPQFIFQYYREEENGRGNFPPRFSGLQFPNYSSELNVNALELDDSALYLCASSLGDRDYEQYFGPGTRLTVT.

The rearrangement links TRBV24-1 to TRBJ2-1, with a possible D match to TRBD1 (5 bases). The CDR3 totals 14 residues. V shed 3 bases and J shed 9 bases, with 14 bases lying between them. Germline CDR1 is KGHDR and CDR2 is SFDVKD. CDR3 nucleotides: TGTGCCACCAGTGATAGCAGGGTTTCAGGTGAGCAGTTCTTC. This encodes CATSDSRVSGEQFF.

V is TRBV24-1 and J is TRBJ2-2, with D uncertain. The CDR3 has 13 amino acids. V was trimmed by 1 base and J by 5 bases, leaving 4 bases between them. Germline-derived CDR1 and CDR2 are KGHDR and SFDVKD. DNA of the CDR3: TGTGCCACCAGTGATTTATTAACCGGGGAGCTGTTTTTT. Its translation is CATSDLLTGELFF.

The chain carries TRBV10-3 and TRBJ2-3, with 12 positions matching TRBD2. The length of the CDR3 is 13 residues. Germline V CDR1 and CDR2: ENHRY, SYGVKD. After removal of 10 bases from V and 6 bases from J, the junction contained 5 bases not matched to a gene. This CDR3 reads CATGTSGSDTQYF. In DNA form, the CDR3 reads TGTGCCACCGGGACTAGCGGGTCCGATACGCAGTATTTT.

V usage is TRBV7-3 and J usage is TRBJ1-1; D might be TRBD1 (5 bases). CDR3 length equals 13 residues. Germline V lookup: CDR1 SGHTA, CDR2 FQGTGA. Trimming took off 1 base at V and 5 bases at J, with 8 bases between the two ends. The CDR3 sequence: CASSLMGGTEAFF. CDR3 coding DNA: TGTGCCAGCAGCTTAATGGGGGGTACTGAAGCTTTCTTT.

This clone was recorded only once. In nucleotides, the CDR3 is TGTGCCAGCTCTCGAGGGGGACTAACGCCGAACACTGAAGCTTTCTTT. Translating it yields CASSRGGLTPNTEAFF. J is TRBJ1-1 and V is TRBV18; D may be TRBD1 (6 bases). Between the trimmed V and J ends, which lost 6 bases and 1 base, there was a span of 18 bases. CDR1 and CDR2 (germline): KGHSH, LQKENI. The CDR3 runs to 16 residues.

This chain connects TRBV30 to TRBJ1-6; maybe TRBD1 (5 bases). There are 12 residues in the CDR3. With 5 bases removed from V and 11 bases from J, the gap between germline ends came to 13 bases. Germline V lookup: CDR1 GTSNPN, CDR2 SVGIG (reference sequence). CDR3 amino acids: CAWQHWGAPLHF. In DNA, the CDR3 is TGTGCCTGGCAGCATTGGGGGGCACCCCTCCACTTT.

CDR3 sequence reads: CASSPRGRMPGYTF. In DNA form, the CDR3 reads TGTGCCAGCAGTCCCCGAGGCCGAATGCCGGGCTACACCTTC. The chain employs TRBV6-6 and TRBJ1-2; D not resolved. Germline lookup yields CDR1 MNHNY and CDR2 SVGAGI (reference sequence). CDR3 size: 14 residues. The V end was cut by 5 bases, the J end by 8 bases, with 18 bases between.

The V and J genes are TRBV5-6 and TRBJ2-7; 9 bases line up with TRBD1. Germline V CDR1 and CDR2: SGHDT, YYEEEE. The length of the CDR3 is 15 residues. V was pared by 5 bases and J by 0 bases, with 6 bases of the junction left unmatched. The CDR3, as DNA: TGTGCCAGCAGTGAACCGGGACAGGGCTCCTACGAGCAGTACTTC. Translation gives CASSEPGQGSYEQYF. Full variable domain (remainder filled in from reference TRBV5-6 and TRBJ2-7): DAGVTQSPTHLIKTRGQQVTLRCSPKSGHDTVSWYQQALGQGPQFIFQYYEEEERQRGNFPDRFSGHQFPNYSSELNVNALLLGDSALYLCASSEPGQGSYEQYFGPGTRLTVT.

The CDR3 region has the DNA TGTGCCAGCAGCTCCGGGACAGGGGGCACCGGGGAGCTGTTTTTT. Amino acid sequence: CASSSGTGGTGELFF. The chain carries TRBV9 and TRBJ2-2, with TRBD1 matching 11 bases. J lost 4 bases, V lost 4 bases, and 3 bases had no gene match. This CDR3 is built from 15 residues. Germline CDR1 reads SGDLS; CDR2 reads YYNGEE.

The V gene is TRBV2, the J gene TRBJ1-1; 7 bases line up with TRBD1. The CDR3 is 14 amino acids. Trimming at V came to 6 bases and at J to 7 bases, leaving 11 bases not matched to a gene. The V gene's germline CDR1 is SNHLY and CDR2 FYNNEI. The CDR3 DNA sequence: TGTGCCAGCAGGCAGGGGGAGCCTTATGGTGAAGCTTTCTTT. It specifies CASRQGEPYGEAFF. The full variable domain, completed using reference TRBV2 and TRBJ1-1, is EPEVTQTPSHQVTQMGQEVILRCVPISNHLYFYWYRQILGQKVEFLVSFYNNEISEKSEIFDDQFSVERPDGSNFTLKIRSTKLEDSAMYFCASRQGEPYGEAFFGQGTRLTVV.

This clone has a handful of counts. The chain uses TRBV18 and TRBJ2-2; D remains ambiguous. From germline, CDR1 is KGHSH and CDR2 LQKENI. V was clipped by 4 bases and J by 0 bases, with 3 bases between them. The CDR3 sequence is 13 residues long. This chain's CDR3 is CASSLTNTGELFF. As DNA, the CDR3 is TGTGCCAGCTCACTAACGAACACCGGGGAGCTGTTTTTT.

The chain employs TRBV28 and TRBJ1-1, with D uncertain. Germline V gene data show CDR1 as MDHEN and CDR2 as SYDVKM. The ends were cut back, 4 bases at V and 1 base at J, with 10 bases in the middle. CDR3 length: 14 residues. The CDR3 protein is CASSSWAENTEAFF. In nucleotides, the CDR3 is TGTGCCAGCAGTTCTTGGGCCGAGAACACTGAAGCTTTCTTT.

V gene TRBV27 combines with J gene TRBJ1-4; D is undetermined. The CDR3 consists of 17 residues. V was shortened by 5 bases and J by 6 bases, with 22 bases between the two germline ends. Per germline, CDR1 MNHEY and CDR2 SMNVEV (reference sequence). This chain's CDR3 is CASSLYAHGREDEKLFF. Written as DNA, the CDR3 is TGTGCCAGCAGTCTTTACGCCCACGGGAGGGAAGATGAAAAACTGTTTTTT.

V gene TRBV25-1 combines with J gene TRBJ1-3; 7 bases map to TRBD1. This CDR3 is 16 amino acids long. CDR1 is MGHDK, CDR2 SYGVNS, per germline. V dropped 0 bases and J dropped 4; count of bases not matched to a gene: 6. The CDR3 loop reads CASSEYGRGRGNTIYF. As DNA, the CDR3 is TGTGCCAGCAGTGAATATGGCAGGGGGAGAGGAAACACCATATATTTT.

The V gene is TRBV11-2, the J gene TRBJ2-6; tentative D call: TRBD2 (5 bases). The V gene lost 5 bases and the J gene lost 2 bases, with 16 bases spanning the gap. This CDR3 has 17 amino acids. Germline lookup yields CDR1 SGHAT and CDR2 FQNNGV. In DNA, the CDR3 is TGTGCCAGCAGCCGCTCCTACCAGACTACTGGGGCCAACGTCCTGACTTTC. It specifies CASSRSYQTTGANVLTF.

The V gene is TRBV21-1, the J gene TRBJ1-5. TRBV21-1 is reported as a pseudogene. This CDR3 comprises 11 residues. The CDR3: CASSTYQPQHF. The CDR3 DNA follows: TGTGCCAGCAGCACTTATCAGCCCCAGCATTTT.

The chain employs TRBV29-1 and TRBJ2-1; possible D gene TRBD2, 6 bases. Trimming took 4 bases from V and 4 from J, leaving 11 bases between them. This CDR3 comprises 13 residues. Germline-derived CDR1 and CDR2 are SQVTM and ANQGSEA. CDR3 bases: TGCAGCGTTGGACTAGTGATATACAATGAGCAGTTCTTC. Protein sequence: CSVGLVIYNEQFF.

The genes are TRBV5-6 and TRBJ1-1; a possible D gene is TRBD1 (5 bases). The V gene's germline CDR1 is SGHDT and CDR2 YYEEEE. The CDR3 has 15 amino acids. Trimming stripped 6 bases from V and 10 bases from J, with 25 bases between. CDR3 in amino acids: CASTNGADFSSRAFF. The DNA of the CDR3 is TGTGCCAGCACCAATGGGGCAGACTTCTCTTCCCGAGCTTTCTTT.

This chain joins TRBV27 and TRBJ2-7; D possibly corresponds to TRBD1 (5 bases). CDR1 is MNHEY and CDR2 is SMNVEV in the germline V gene (reference sequence). The CDR3 spans 14 residues. V was clipped by 4 bases and J by 0 bases, with 10 bases between them. CDR3 sequence: CASSYKGFSYEQYF. DNA for the CDR3: TGTGCCAGCAGTTATAAGGGGTTCTCCTACGAGCAGTACTTC.

The chain links TRBV7-8 to TRBJ1-1; TRBD1 aligns across 7 bases. Germline assignment: CDR1 SGHVS and CDR2 FQNEAQ. V trimming: 6 bases; J trimming: 4 bases; junction bases outside the gene matches: 8. This CDR3 has 14 residues. Here the CDR3 DNA reads TGTGCCAGCAGTCCCGACAGGGCAGGCACTGAAGCTTTCTTT. Protein: CASSPDRAGTEAFF.

This chain connects TRBV29-1 to TRBJ2-1, with a weak D call TRBD2 (5 bases). The CDR3 sequence is 15 residues long. The V gene lost 6 bases and the J gene lost 0 bases, with 15 bases spanning the gap. Germline CDR1 reads SQVTM; CDR2 reads ANQGSEA. CDR3 loop: CSVKGGQNSYNEQFF. The CDR3 coding sequence is TGCAGCGTCAAAGGCGGGCAAAACTCCTACAATGAGCAGTTCTTC.

The chain joins TRBV2 to TRBJ1-6; D possibly corresponds to TRBD1 (5 bases). Germline assignment: CDR1 SNHLY and CDR2 FYNNEI. Trimming took 8 bases from V and 3 from J, leaving 14 bases between them. The length of the CDR3 is 15 residues. The CDR3 DNA reads TGTGCCAGCCGGGGGGGTCCGAACTATAATTCACCCCTCCACTTT. Translated, it gives CASRGGPNYNSPLHF.